A single sample is the source of the 27 T cell receptor beta chains below, sequenced in a study of cytomegalovirus exposure and HLA in healthy donors. The PCR had 60 Vbeta and 13 Jbeta primers. Here immunoSEQ multiplex PCR was the method, and the copy in TCRdb shows in-frame clones only, minus some. The table has roughly 120,000 clones, about 80% seen once. Sample: PBMCs. The source of these receptors is a female donor in good health and CMV-seropositive.

The rearrangement uses TRBV7-2 and TRBJ2-7, with 9 bases identical to TRBD1. The CDR3 runs 14 residues. V shed 3 bases, J shed 3 bases, and the junction held 3 bases outside the gene matches. Germline CDR1 SGHTA, CDR2 FQGNSA. This CDR3 is CASSLGTGIYEQYF. The CDR3 coding sequence is TGTGCCAGCAGCTTGGGGACAGGGATCTACGAGCAGTACTTC. Together with reference TRBV7-2 and TRBJ2-7, the CDR3 gives the full variable domain: GAGVSQSPSNKVTEKGKDVELRCDPISGHTALYWYRQSLGQGLEFLIYFQGNSAPDKSGLPSDRFSAERTGGSVSTLTIQRTQQEDSAVYLCASSLGTGIYEQYFGPGTRLTVT.

The gene calls are TRBV19 and TRBJ1-2; D remains unclear. The CDR3 contains 15 residues. V was trimmed by 6 bases and J by 4 bases, leaving 18 bases between them. Germline CDR1 is LNHDA and CDR2 is SQIVND (reference sequence). CDR3 sequence reads: CASSLTDLLSYGYTF. Written as DNA, the CDR3 is TGTGCCAGTAGCCTTACAGATCTCCTAAGCTATGGCTACACCTTC.

The CDR3, as DNA: TGCAGTGCTATGAGAGGGAATGAAGCTTTCTTT. Translation: CSAMRGNEAFF. The chain joins TRBV20-1 to TRBJ1-1; D unresolved. The CDR3 contains 11 residues. CDR1 and CDR2 (germline): DFQATT, SNEGSKA (reference sequence). V shed 4 bases and J shed 7 bases, with 10 bases lying between them.

This chain links TRBV5-1 with TRBJ2-7; TRBD1 is a possible D gene (5 bases). Looked up from germline, CDR1 is SGHRS and CDR2 is YFSETQ. Trimming took 4 bases from V and 3 from J, leaving 14 bases between them. The length of the CDR3 is 14 residues. The CDR3: CASSPSDSFYEQYF. The CDR3, as DNA: TGCGCCAGCAGCCCCTCCGACAGTTTCTACGAGCAGTACTTC.

The V call is TRBV28, the J call TRBJ2-1; D is possibly TRBD2 (6 bases). The CDR3 runs to 14 residues. Trimming shortened V by 4 bases and J by 5 bases, and 12 bases separated the two germline ends. Germline CDR1 reads MDHEN; CDR2 reads SYDVKM. The CDR3 here is CASSYLLADNEQFF. Here the CDR3 DNA reads TGTGCCAGCAGTTACCTACTAGCAGACAATGAGCAGTTCTTC.

V gene TRBV4-3 combines with J gene TRBJ2-7; 10 bases are a match to TRBD2. CDR1 and CDR2 (germline): LGHNA, YSLEER. The CDR3 is 18 residues long. V lost 4 bases and J lost 2; bases outside the gene matches: 14. The CDR3 loop reads CASSRDPYWTSGAYEQYF. In nucleotides, the CDR3 is TGCGCCAGCAGCCGCGACCCCTACTGGACTAGCGGTGCCTACGAGCAGTACTTC.

The rearrangement joins TRBV2 to TRBJ2-7, with 8 bases identical to TRBD1. CDR1 and CDR2 (germline): SNHLY, FYNNEI. CDR3 length: 14 amino acids. Trimming at V came to 8 bases and at J to 4 bases, leaving 10 bases not matched to a gene. The CDR3 sequence: CASHSRQGRYEQYF. The CDR3 region has the DNA TGTGCCAGCCATAGTAGACAGGGGAGGTACGAGCAGTACTTC.

The chain is built from TRBV7-8 and TRBJ2-4, with no clear D. Germline loops: CDR1 SGHVS, CDR2 FQNEAQ. The CDR3 is 13 amino acids. V lost 1 base to trimming and J lost 3 bases, with 4 bases between them. CDR3 residues: CASSLVGKNIQYF. The CDR3 DNA reads TGTGCCAGCAGCTTAGTCGGCAAAAACATTCAGTACTTC.

The chain carries TRBV13 and TRBJ2-1, with D perhaps TRBD2 (6 bases). Trimming took 5 bases from V and 2 from J, leaving 10 bases between them. The CDR3 runs to 14 residues. CDR1 is PRHDT and CDR2 is FYEKMQ in the germline V gene (reference sequence). DNA of the CDR3: TGTGCCAGCAGCCGACTAGTCCCCTACAATGAGCAGTTCTTC. This codes for CASSRLVPYNEQFF.

The gene calls are TRBV4-1 and TRBJ1-2; TRBD1 might be the D (5 bases). Trimming took 3 bases from V and 8 from J, leaving 16 bases between them. The germline V gene encodes CDR1 MGHRA and CDR2 YSYEKL. The CDR3 has 14 amino acids. The CDR3 loop reads CASSQDPGGPGYTF. The DNA of the CDR3 is TGCGCCAGCAGCCAGGATCCCGGGGGACCCGGCTACACCTTC.

The chain uses TRBV5-1 and TRBJ1-1; D is unresolved. Germline assignment: CDR1 SGHRS and CDR2 YFSETQ. The CDR3 has 14 residues. V was shortened by 2 bases and J by 0 bases, with 8 bases between the two germline ends. Written as DNA, the CDR3 is TGCGCCAGCAGCTTACAGACGGTGAACACTGAAGCTTTCTTT. Amino acid sequence: CASSLQTVNTEAFF.

This sequence joins TRBV7-2 and TRBJ2-2, with TRBD2 matching 9 bases. CDR1 SGHTA and CDR2 FQGNSA come from the germline V gene. Germline trimming cut 5 bases from V and 7 bases from J; bases unmatched to any gene: 11. The CDR3 sequence is 16 residues long. CDR3 in DNA: TGTGCCAGCAGCCTGAGGGGCGGGGGGGGGATCGGGGAGCTGTTTTTT. Its protein is CASSLRGGGGIGELFF.

This chain uses TRBV2 with TRBJ1-5, with TRBD1 as a possible D gene (6 bases). Germline CDR1 is SNHLY and CDR2 is FYNNEI. This CDR3 region has 14 residues. Trimming took off 7 bases at V and 3 bases at J, with 13 bases between the two ends. In DNA, the CDR3 is TGTGCCAGCAACGCAGGGGACGCCAATCAGCCCCAGCATTTT. The encoded protein is CASNAGDANQPQHF.

The genes are TRBV7-9 and TRBJ2-5, with TRBD1 matching over 9 bases. Germline V gene lookup returns CDR1 SEHNR and CDR2 FQNEAQ (reference sequence). CDR3 size: 17 residues. V was clipped by 9 bases and J by 0 bases; unmatched bases: 14. In nucleotides, the CDR3 is TGTGCCAGTAGGACAGGGGTGTCCCCCACGTACCAAGAGACCCAGTACTTC. The encoded protein is CASRTGVSPTYQETQYF. The full variable domain, completed using reference TRBV7-9 and TRBJ2-5, is DTGVSQNPRHKITKRGQNVTFRCDPISEHNRLYWYRQTLGQGPEFLTYFQNEAQLEKSRLLSDRFSAERPKGSFSTLEIQRTEQGDSAMYLCASRTGVSPTYQETQYFGPGTRLLVL.

The chain uses TRBV4-1 and TRBJ2-2, with D uncertain. This CDR3 is built from 13 residues. Trimming took off 2 bases at V and 3 bases at J, with 4 bases between the two ends. Germline lookup yields CDR1 MGHRA and CDR2 YSYEKL. DNA for the CDR3: TGCGCCAGCAGCCAAACTGACACCGGGGAGCTGTTTTTT. Translation: CASSQTDTGELFF.

This chain links TRBV6-1 with TRBJ1-1; TRBD1 matches 7 bases. This CDR3 comprises 15 residues. The V gene's germline CDR1 is MNHNS and CDR2 SASEGT. Trimming removed 3 bases from V and 6 bases from J; junction bases left unmatched: 10. This CDR3 is CASSDISRQGAEAFF. CDR3 DNA sequence: TGTGCCAGCAGTGATATATCGAGACAGGGCGCTGAAGCTTTCTTT.

The chain is built from TRBV7-2 and TRBJ2-2, with a possible D match to TRBD1 (6 bases). CDR1 and CDR2 (germline): SGHTA, FQGNSA. V dropped 5 bases and J dropped 11 bases, with 21 bases sitting between them. This CDR3 comprises 15 residues. The CDR3 reads CASSPTGFGGGELFF. The DNA for the CDR3 is TGTGCCAGCAGCCCTACAGGGTTCGGAGGTGGCGAGCTGTTTTTT.

J is TRBJ1-2 and V is TRBV6-5, with 8 positions matching TRBD1. CDR3 length equals 13 residues. From germline, CDR1 is MNHEY and CDR2 SVGAGI. Trimming removed 5 bases from V and 6 bases from J; junction bases left unmatched: 5. Here the CDR3 DNA reads TGTGCCAGCAGTATGGACAGGGATCATGGCTACACCTTC. It specifies CASSMDRDHGYTF.

The V call is TRBV7-9, the J call TRBJ1-1; TRBD1 is a possible D gene (6 bases). V lost 3 bases and J 7 bases, leaving 21 bases between the germline ends. The CDR3 extends over 16 amino acids. The germline CDR1 and CDR2 sequences are SEHNR and FQNEAQ (reference sequence). Written as DNA, the CDR3 is TGTGCCAGCAGCTTGATAGGAGCCAGGGGACGTATTGAAGCTTTCTTT. Translation: CASSLIGARGRIEAFF.

The rearrangement links TRBV2 to TRBJ2-5, with TRBD1 matching 7 bases. The CDR3 sequence is 14 residues long. After removal of 7 bases from V and 0 bases from J, the junction contained 5 bases not matched to a gene. The V gene's germline CDR1 is SNHLY and CDR2 FYNNEI. In DNA, the CDR3 is TGTGCCAGCATTTCGGACAGGTACCAAGAGACCCAGTACTTC. It yields the protein CASISDRYQETQYF.

This clone occurred a few times. This chain links TRBV4-1 with TRBJ1-2; D is perhaps TRBD1 (6 bases). Germline CDR1 MGHRA, CDR2 YSYEKL. The CDR3 totals 14 residues. With 1 base removed from V and 7 bases from J, the gap between germline ends came to 13 bases. The CDR3 loop reads CASSQGQDFSGYTF. Written as DNA, the CDR3 is TGCGCCAGCAGCCAAGGACAGGACTTTAGTGGCTACACCTTC.

The genes are TRBV5-1 and TRBJ1-1; D is possibly TRBD1 (5 bases). Germline CDR1 SGHRS, CDR2 YFSETQ. The CDR3 runs to 16 residues. Trimming left V 4 bases short and J 2 bases short, with 18 bases between. As DNA, the CDR3 is TGCGCCAGCAGCCCTGGGGTTAGGGGCTTTAACACTGAAGCTTTCTTT. This translates into CASSPGVRGFNTEAFF. The whole variable domain, filled in from reference TRBV5-1 and TRBJ1-1, reads KAGVTQTPRYLIKTRGQQVTLSCSPISGHRSVSWYQQTPGQGLQFLFEYFSETQRNKGNFPGRFSGRQFSNSRSEMNVSTLELGDSALYLCASSPGVRGFNTEAFFGQGTRLTVV.

The table lists this clone with a few counts. The gene calls are TRBV19 and TRBJ1-1; a possible D gene is TRBD1 (5 bases). Germline values: CDR1 LNHDA, CDR2 SQIVND (reference sequence). Trimming took off 7 bases at V and 0 bases at J, with 9 bases between the two ends. This CDR3 comprises 13 residues. The CDR3: CASKTDLNTEAFF. In nucleotides, the CDR3 is TGTGCCAGTAAGACAGACTTGAACACTGAAGCTTTCTTT.

V gene TRBV2 combines with J gene TRBJ2-5; 7 bases are shared with TRBD1. V lost 11 bases to trimming and J lost 5 bases; unmatched junction nucleotides: 8. Germline CDR1 SNHLY, CDR2 FYNNEI. CDR3 size: 12 residues. The CDR3 bases are TGTGCCGCAACAGGGGTAGAGGAGACCCAGTACTTC. It encodes CAATGVEETQYF.

This clone was counted only a few times. This specimen includes other DNA sequences encoding the same CDR3. V is TRBV18 and J is TRBJ1-1, with unresolved D. The CDR3 totals 13 residues. Germline-derived CDR1 and CDR2 are KGHSH and LQKENI. Between the trimmed V and J ends, which lost 3 bases and 2 bases, there was a span of 7 bases. The CDR3 protein is CASSPQTNTEAFF. The CDR3 nucleotides read TGTGCCAGCTCACCGCAGACAAACACTGAAGCTTTCTTT.

This clone was observed a single time. This sequence joins TRBV30 and TRBJ1-2, with 7 bases that match TRBD1. The V gene end was trimmed by 3 bases and the J gene end by 9 bases; junction bases not matched to a gene: 4. The CDR3 spans 11 residues. From germline, CDR1 is GTSNPN and CDR2 SVGIG (reference sequence). As DNA, the CDR3 is TGTGCCTGGAGCCTGGGACAGAGCTACACCTTC. This gives the protein CAWSLGQSYTF.

The rearrangement uses TRBV5-1 and TRBJ1-4; 7 bases match TRBD1. CDR3 size: 15 residues. CDR1 SGHRS and CDR2 YFSETQ come from the germline V gene. The V gene end was trimmed by 7 bases and the J gene end by 8 bases; junction bases not matched to a gene: 14. The CDR3 is CASSLEGAPREKLFF. The CDR3 nucleotides read TGCGCCAGCTCCCTAGAGGGGGCGCCGAGGGAAAAACTGTTTTTT.